This T cell receptor (beta chain) was sequenced for a study of beta chain features in type 1 diabetes. Each sorted fraction was over 98% pure. Expressed TCRB transcripts were sequenced because the entire RNA isolate underwent reverse transcription. Mean read depth for naive, central memory and regulatory T cell samples was about 3.6 million reads. TCRdb's table, derived via immunoSEQ multiplex PCR, lists solely in-frame clones and lacks some. The table has more than 100,000 clones, approximately 10% seen once. Notes on the study in general: Among patients with Type 1 diabetes, TCRB CDR3s were moderately but significantly shorter in every one of the four CD4+ subsets. Patients' naive, central memory and regulatory TCRB repertoires appeared more alike than those of healthy donors.

V lost 1 base and J 1 base, leaving 9 bases between the germline ends. Germline assignment: CDR1 MNHEY and CDR2 SMNVEV (reference sequence). The CDR3 spans 15 residues. In the case of this clone: Antigen: not known.

Material: central memory CD4+ T cells from blood. The gene calls are TRBV27 and TRBJ2-3; perhaps TRBD2 as D (7 bases). The sequence was collected from a man aged 25-40 years with type 1 diabetes. The CDR3 protein is CASSLLGGRTDTQYF. The CDR3 nucleotides are TGTGCCAGCAGTTTATTGGGGGGGCGCACAGATACGCAGTATTTT.